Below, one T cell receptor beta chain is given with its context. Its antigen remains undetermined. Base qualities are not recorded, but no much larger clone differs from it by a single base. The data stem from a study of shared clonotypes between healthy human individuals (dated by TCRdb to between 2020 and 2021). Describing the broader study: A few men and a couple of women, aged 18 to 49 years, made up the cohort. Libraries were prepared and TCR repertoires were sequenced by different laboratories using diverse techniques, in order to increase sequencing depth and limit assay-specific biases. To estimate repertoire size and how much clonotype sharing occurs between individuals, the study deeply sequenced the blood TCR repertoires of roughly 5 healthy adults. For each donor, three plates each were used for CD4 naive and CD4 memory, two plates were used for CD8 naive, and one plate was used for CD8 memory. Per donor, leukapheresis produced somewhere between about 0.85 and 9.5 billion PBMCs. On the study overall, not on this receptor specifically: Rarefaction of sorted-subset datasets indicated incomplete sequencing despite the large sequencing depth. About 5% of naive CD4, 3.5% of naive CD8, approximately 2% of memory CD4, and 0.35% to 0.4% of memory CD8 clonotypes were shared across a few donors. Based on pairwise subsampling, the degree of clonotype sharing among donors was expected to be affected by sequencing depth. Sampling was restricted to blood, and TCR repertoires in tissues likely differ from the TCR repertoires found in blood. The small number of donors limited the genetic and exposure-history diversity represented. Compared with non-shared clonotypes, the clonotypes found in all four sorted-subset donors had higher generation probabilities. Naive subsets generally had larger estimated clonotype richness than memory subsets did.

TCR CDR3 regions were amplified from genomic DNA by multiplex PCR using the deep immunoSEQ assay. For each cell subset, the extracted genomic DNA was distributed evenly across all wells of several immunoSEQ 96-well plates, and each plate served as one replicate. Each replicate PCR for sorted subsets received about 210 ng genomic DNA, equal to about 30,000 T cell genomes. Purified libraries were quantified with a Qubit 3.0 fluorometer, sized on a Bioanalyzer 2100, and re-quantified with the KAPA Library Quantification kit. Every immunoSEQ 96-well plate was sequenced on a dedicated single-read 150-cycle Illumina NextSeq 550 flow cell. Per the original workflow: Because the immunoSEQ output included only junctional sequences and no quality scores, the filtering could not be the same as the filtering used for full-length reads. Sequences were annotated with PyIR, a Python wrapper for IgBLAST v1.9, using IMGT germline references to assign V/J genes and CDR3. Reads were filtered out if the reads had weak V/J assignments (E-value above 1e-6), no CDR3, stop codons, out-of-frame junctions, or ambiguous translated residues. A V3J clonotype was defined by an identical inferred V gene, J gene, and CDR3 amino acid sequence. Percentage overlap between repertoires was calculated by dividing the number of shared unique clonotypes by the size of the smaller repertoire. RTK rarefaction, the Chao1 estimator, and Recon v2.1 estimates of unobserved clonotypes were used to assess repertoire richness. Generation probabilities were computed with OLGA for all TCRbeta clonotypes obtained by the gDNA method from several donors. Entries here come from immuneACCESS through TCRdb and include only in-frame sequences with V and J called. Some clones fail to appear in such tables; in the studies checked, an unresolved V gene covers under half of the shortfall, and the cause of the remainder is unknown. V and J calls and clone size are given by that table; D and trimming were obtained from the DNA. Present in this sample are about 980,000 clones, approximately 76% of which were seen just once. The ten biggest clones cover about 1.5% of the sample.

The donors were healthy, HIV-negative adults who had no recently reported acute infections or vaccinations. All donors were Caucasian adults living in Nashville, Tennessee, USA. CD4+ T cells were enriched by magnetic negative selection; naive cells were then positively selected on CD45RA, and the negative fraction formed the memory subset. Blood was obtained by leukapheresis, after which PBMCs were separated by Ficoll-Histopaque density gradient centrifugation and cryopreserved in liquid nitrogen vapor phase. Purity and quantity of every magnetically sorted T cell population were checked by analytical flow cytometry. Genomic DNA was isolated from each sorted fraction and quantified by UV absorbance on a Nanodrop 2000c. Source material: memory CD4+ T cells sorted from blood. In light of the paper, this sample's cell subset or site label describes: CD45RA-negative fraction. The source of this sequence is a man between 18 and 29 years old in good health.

The nucleotide sequence reads TGTGCCAGCAGCTCATCCGGGACACGTTTCTCCTACGAGCAGTACTTC. Its translation reads: CASSSSGTRFSYEQYF. The chain joins TRBV5-6 to TRBJ2-7; perhaps TRBD1 is the D gene, with 6 bases matching. The germline V gene gives CDR1 as SGHDT and CDR2 as YYEEEE. From its cysteine to its phenylalanine, the CDR3 spans 16 amino acids. Just CDR3 DNA is preserved here, 48 bases in frame from base 1. Trimming costs V 3 bases and J 0 bases, and their ends lie 16 bases apart.